Following are 29 T cell receptor beta chains from one sample sequenced in a study of blood T cell repertoires in COVID-19. Profiled with immunoSEQ multiplex PCR; TCRdb holds only in-frame clones, not every one. The table includes about 150,000 clones, about four fifths detected once. Specimen: PBMCs or T cells enriched from blood (not recorded which). These receptors were taken from a woman aged 50 to 60 who had been exposed to COVID-19.

This clone was picked up one time. The CDR3 spells CASSDAPGGTGGNQPQHF. CDR3 DNA sequence: TGTGCCAGCAGTGATGCCCCGGGGGGCACGGGGGGCAATCAGCCCCAGCATTTT. V is TRBV2 and J is TRBJ1-5, with D perhaps TRBD1 (6 bases). Per the germline V gene, CDR1 is SNHLY and CDR2 is FYNNEI. The CDR3 covers 18 residues. Trimming took 3 bases from V and 2 from J, leaving 20 bases between them.

This chain uses TRBV14 with TRBJ2-6; TRBD2 aligns across 7 bases. CDR3 size: 20 residues. Germline values: CDR1 SGHDN, CDR2 FVKESK. The V and J ends lost 0 bases and 0 bases, in that order; junction bases with no gene match: 11. The chain's CDR3 is CASSQDRRRPGGSGANVLTF. The DNA of the CDR3 is TGTGCCAGCAGCCAAGATAGACGTCGGCCGGGGGGCTCTGGGGCCAACGTCCTGACTTTC.

The chain recombines TRBV27 with TRBJ1-2, with 12 bases fitting TRBD1. CDR1 and CDR2 (germline): MNHEY, SMNVEV (reference sequence). Trimming cost V 8 bases and J 8 bases; bases outside gene matches: 3. The CDR3 sequence is 12 residues long. The CDR3 nucleotides read TGTGCCAGCGCGGGACAGGGGGCCGGCTACACCTTC. The encoded protein is CASAGQGAGYTF.

The chain is built from TRBV11-2 and TRBJ1-5; 8 bases map to TRBD1. The V gene's germline CDR1 is SGHAT and CDR2 FQNNGV. Trimming at V came to 5 bases and at J to 6 bases, leaving 12 bases not matched to a gene. The CDR3 totals 16 residues. The CDR3 is CASSKAGSGGGQPQHF. The CDR3 DNA sequence: TGTGCCAGCAGCAAGGCGGGATCAGGGGGCGGTCAGCCCCAGCATTTT.

The CDR3 spells CASSQEYKSYGYTF. CDR3 DNA: TGTGCCAGCAGCCAAGAGTACAAAAGCTATGGCTACACCTTC. The gene calls are TRBV14 and TRBJ1-2; D not certain. V lost 0 bases and J 4 bases, leaving 9 bases between the germline ends. In germline, CDR1 is SGHDN, CDR2 FVKESK. The CDR3 covers 14 residues.

This chain links TRBV7-2 with TRBJ2-1, with 12 bases matching TRBD2. The germline V gene has CDR1 SGHTA and CDR2 FQGNSA. The CDR3 has 15 amino acids. The ends lost 4 bases at V and 10 bases at J; junction bases unmatched: 8. CDR3 coding DNA: TGTGCCAGCAGCTCCACTAGCGGGGGGCAGGGCGAGCAGTTCTTC. This gives the protein CASSSTSGGQGEQFF.

The genes are TRBV19 and TRBJ2-7, with 10 bases identical to TRBD1. The CDR3 has 16 amino acids. V was clipped by 6 bases and J by 3 bases; unmatched bases: 11. CDR1 LNHDA and CDR2 SQIVND come from the germline V gene (reference sequence). The CDR3 sequence is CASRAGTGVLVYEQYF. CDR3 in DNA: TGTGCCAGTAGAGCCGGGACAGGGGTGCTCGTCTACGAGCAGTACTTC. The full variable domain, its missing parts supplied by reference TRBV19 and TRBJ2-7, is DGGITQSPKYLFRKEGQNVTLSCEQNLNHDAMYWYRQDPGQGLRLIYYSQIVNDFQKGDIAEGYSVSREKKESFPLTVTSAQKNPTAFYLCASRAGTGVLVYEQYFGPGTRLTVT.

This rearrangement joins TRBV19 to TRBJ2-6; perhaps TRBD2 as D (5 bases). Trimming left V 3 bases short and J 2 bases short, with 11 bases between. CDR3 length: 16 residues. CDR1 is LNHDA, CDR2 SQIVND, per germline (reference sequence). The CDR3 DNA follows: TGTGCCAGTAGTATCACCGAGGGTACTGGGGCCAACGTCCTGACTTTC. Translated: CASSITEGTGANVLTF.

V gene TRBV19 combines with J gene TRBJ1-2; D gene ambiguous. V dropped 1 base and J dropped 8 bases, with 11 bases sitting between them. Germline V gene sequence: CDR1 LNHDA, CDR2 SQIVND (reference sequence). The CDR3 contains 13 residues. CDR3 sequence: CASSIVPSRGYTF. The CDR3 DNA is TGTGCCAGTAGTATAGTTCCCTCTAGAGGCTACACCTTC.

V is TRBV7-2 and J is TRBJ2-6; D is perhaps TRBD1 (5 bases). CDR1 is SGHTA, CDR2 FQGNSA, per germline. V lost 3 bases and J lost 2, with 11 bases in between. The CDR3 consists of 16 residues. CDR3 coding DNA: TGTGCCAGCAGCTTTTCCAGGGCCCCTGGGGCCAACGTCCTGACTTTC. It encodes CASSFSRAPGANVLTF.

This clone has only a few counts. V gene TRBV7-3 combines with J gene TRBJ2-1; 8 bases are a match to TRBD1. Germline-derived CDR1 and CDR2 are SGHTA and FQGTGA. V was clipped by 5 bases and J by 2 bases; unmatched bases: 8. The CDR3 contains 16 residues. Written as DNA, the CDR3 is TGTGCCAGCAGCCCGTGGACAGGGCTAACCTACAATGAGCAGTTCTTC. Encoded protein: CASSPWTGLTYNEQFF.

The genes are TRBV10-1 and TRBJ2-5; a weak D match, TRBD2 (6 bases). CDR1 is WNHNN, CDR2 SYGVQD, per germline (reference sequence). The CDR3 is 13 amino acids. Trimming stripped 2 bases from V and 5 bases from J, with 9 bases between. For the CDR3, the DNA is TGCGCCAGCAGTGAGGGGGGGTCGGAGACCCAGTACTTC. Its protein is CASSEGGSETQYF.

This chain links TRBV30 with TRBJ2-1; 10 nucleotides match TRBD2. The germline gives CDR1 GTSNPN, CDR2 SVGIG (reference sequence). V dropped 8 bases and J dropped 5; count of bases not matched to a gene: 9. This CDR3 comprises 14 residues. The CDR3 DNA is TGTGCCCGTAAAACTAGCGGGGACCACAATGAGCAGTTCTTC. It yields the protein CARKTSGDHNEQFF. Looking up the rest from reference TRBV30 and TRBJ2-1 gives the full variable domain: SQTIHQWPATLVQPVGSPLSLECTVEGTSNPNLYWYRQAAGRGLQLLFYSVGIGQISSEVPQNLSASRPQDRQFILSSKKLLLSDSGFYLCARKTSGDHNEQFFGPGTRLTVL.

The V call is TRBV6-4, the J call TRBJ2-5; D remains unclear. V was clipped by 1 base and J by 3 bases, with 9 bases between them. CDR1 and CDR2 from the germline V gene are MRHNA and SNTAGT. The CDR3 spans 14 residues. The CDR3 nucleotides read TGTGCCAGCAGTGACTACAGAGATAAAGAGACCCAGTACTTC. Amino acids: CASSDYRDKETQYF.

The chain couples TRBV2 to TRBJ2-1, with 11 bases lining up with TRBD2. CDR1 and CDR2 from the germline V gene are SNHLY and FYNNEI. The V and J ends lost 5 bases and 5 bases, in that order; junction bases with no gene match: 5. The CDR3 totals 15 residues. The CDR3 DNA follows: TGTGCCAGCAGTCCACTAGCGGGAGACCACAATGAGCAGTTCTTC. It specifies CASSPLAGDHNEQFF. The variable domain in full, completed from reference TRBV2 and TRBJ2-1, reads EPEVTQTPSHQVTQMGQEVILRCVPISNHLYFYWYRQILGQKVEFLVSFYNNEISEKSEIFDDQFSVERPDGSNFTLKIRSTKLEDSAMYFCASSPLAGDHNEQFFGPGTRLTVL.

The rearrangement links TRBV5-1 to TRBJ2-1, with D possibly TRBD2 on 6 matching bases. From germline, CDR1 is SGHRS and CDR2 YFSETQ. The CDR3 is 15 residues long. V gave up 0 bases and J gave up 5 bases, with 12 bases separating them. In nucleotides, the CDR3 is TGCGCCAGCAGCTTGGTGTCGGGGGTCAACAATGAGCAGTTCTTC. It specifies CASSLVSGVNNEQFF.

The rearrangement uses TRBV6-6 and TRBJ1-6; perhaps TRBD1 as D (6 bases). The CDR3 is made up of 16 amino acids. Germline V gene sequence: CDR1 MNHNY, CDR2 SVGAGI (reference sequence). V lost 7 bases and J 5 bases, leaving 18 bases between the germline ends. The CDR3 DNA reads as TGTGCCAGCACTGTTACCTCGGGACACAATAATTCACCCCTCCACTTT. As protein: CASTVTSGHNNSPLHF.

This clone was seen a single time. The chain couples TRBV11-2 to TRBJ1-5; D possibly corresponds to TRBD1 (5 bases). CDR1 and CDR2 from the germline V gene are SGHAT and FQNNGV. V dropped 1 base and J dropped 1 base, with 5 bases sitting between them. The length of the CDR3 is 14 residues. The CDR3 spells CASSLAGSNQPQHF. CDR3 DNA sequence: TGTGCCAGCAGCTTAGCAGGGAGCAATCAGCCCCAGCATTTT.

The rearrangement joins TRBV15 to TRBJ1-4; 7 positions match TRBD1. Germline loops: CDR1 LNHNV, CDR2 YYDKDF (reference sequence). The CDR3 sequence is 15 residues long. Unmatched junction bases numbered 7, after V lost 5 bases and J lost 4 bases. This CDR3 is CATSLDRDSNEKLFF. The CDR3 DNA reads as TGTGCCACCAGCCTTGACAGGGATAGTAATGAAAAACTGTTTTTT.

The chain uses TRBV6-2 or TRBV6-3 and TRBJ2-2, with D perhaps matching TRBD1 (5 bases). CDR1 is MNHEY and CDR2 is SVGEGT in the germline V gene. V gave up 6 bases and J gave up 4 bases, with 12 bases separating them. The CDR3 contains 14 residues. The CDR3 DNA follows: TGTGCCAGCAGCCCTAGGGGTGGCACCGGGGAGCTGTTTTTT. Translation gives CASSPRGGTGELFF.

The V and J genes are TRBV5-1 and TRBJ2-3, with D hard to call. This CDR3 region has 12 residues. Germline V gives CDR1 SGHRS, CDR2 YFSETQ. Trimming took off 4 bases at V and 2 bases at J, with 5 bases between the two ends. CDR3 in amino acids: CASSPYTDTQYF. The CDR3 DNA reads TGCGCCAGCAGCCCGTACACAGATACGCAGTATTTT.

The CDR3 loop reads CASSLGTGRLNTEAFF. The CDR3 nucleotides are TGTGCCAGTAGTCTCGGGACAGGGCGCTTAAACACTGAAGCTTTCTTT. J is TRBJ1-1 and V is TRBV19; 9 bases agree with TRBD1. V lost 5 bases and J lost 2; bases outside the gene matches: 9. Germline values: CDR1 LNHDA, CDR2 SQIVND (reference sequence). The CDR3 runs 16 residues.

The chain employs TRBV9 and TRBJ2-7; TRBD2 matches 8 bases. The length of the CDR3 is 13 residues. Germline loops: CDR1 SGDLS, CDR2 YYNGEE. Trimming cost V 0 bases and J 6 bases; bases outside gene matches: 2. CDR3 coding DNA: TGTGCCAGCAGCGTAGCGGGGGGGACCGAGCAGTACTTC. Its translation: CASSVAGGTEQYF.

The chain links TRBV7-2 to TRBJ2-5; D possibly corresponds to TRBD2 (5 bases). The CDR3 spans 14 residues. CDR1 and CDR2 (germline): SGHTA, FQGNSA. V was pared by 5 bases and J by 5 bases, with 15 bases between. CDR3 residues: CASSPRLRAETQYF. The CDR3 bases are TGTGCCAGCAGCCCGAGGCTGAGGGCGGAGACCCAGTACTTC. The complete variable domain, with remaining parts taken from reference TRBV7-2 and TRBJ2-5, reads GAGVSQSPSNKVTEKGKDVELRCDPISGHTALYWYRQSLGQGLEFLIYFQGNSAPDKSGLPSDRFSAERTGGSVSTLTIQRTQQEDSAVYLCASSPRLRAETQYFGPGTRLLVL.

The chain recombines TRBV6-2 or TRBV6-3 with TRBJ2-7; D is possibly TRBD2 (6 bases). The V end lost 0 bases, the J end lost 3 bases, and 9 bases lay between the germline ends. Germline V gene lookup returns CDR1 MNHEY and CDR2 SVGEGT. This CDR3 has 14 residues. Here the CDR3 DNA reads TGTGCCAGCAGTTACTCGCGGAGGGGCTACGAGCAGTACTTC. Amino acid sequence: CASSYSRRGYEQYF.

The chain links TRBV10-2 to TRBJ2-1; TRBD2 matches at 12 bases. Trimming cost V 10 bases and J 8 bases; bases outside gene matches: 12. The length of the CDR3 is 15 residues. Germline assignment: CDR1 WSHSY and CDR2 SAAADI. The CDR3 here is CATGLAGGPVDEQFF. The CDR3 DNA reads TGCGCCACCGGCCTAGCGGGGGGGCCTGTCGATGAGCAGTTCTTC.

V usage is TRBV9 and J usage is TRBJ2-5; 13 bases line up with TRBD2. V lost 2 bases, J lost 0 bases, and 1 base stayed unmatched. The CDR3 is made up of 16 amino acids. Looked up from germline, CDR1 is SGDLS and CDR2 is YYNGEE. The CDR3 DNA is TGTGCCAGCAGCGTCGGGACTAGCGGGAACCAAGAGACCCAGTACTTC. It is translated as CASSVGTSGNQETQYF.

This clone has just one count. The chain links TRBV27 to TRBJ2-5, with D possibly being TRBD2 (6 bases). Germline values: CDR1 MNHEY, CDR2 SMNVEV (reference sequence). The CDR3 sequence is 17 residues long. V was shortened by 2 bases and J by 4 bases, with 20 bases between the two germline ends. Here the CDR3 reads CASSLGRIGVVGETQYF. The CDR3 DNA sequence: TGTGCCAGCAGTTTAGGGAGGATCGGCGTTGTAGGAGAGACCCAGTACTTC.

The chain couples TRBV12-3 or TRBV12-4 to TRBJ1-4; tentatively, D is TRBD1 (5 bases). The ends were cut back, 2 bases at V and 8 bases at J, with 9 bases in the middle. The CDR3 sequence is 13 residues long. CDR3 region: CASSLTWGEKLFF. For the CDR3, the DNA is TGTGCCAGCAGTTTAACCTGGGGCGAAAAACTGTTTTTT.